The present entry profiles one T cell receptor (beta chain) with its context. The read ends 3 residues early relative to the CDR3; the germline J gene fills the gap. Profiled with immunoSEQ multiplex PCR; TCRdb holds only in-frame clones, not every one. Listed are 12,000 or so clones; approximately 24% falls within the top ten. The sample is drawn from a study of T cells in women clearing cervical HPV infection. Germline CDR1 is SGHVS and CDR2 is FNYEAQ. The CDR3 has 15 residues. V dropped 5 bases and J dropped 2; count of bases not matched to a gene: 9. The chain carries TRBV7-6 and TRBJ2-7, with 7 bases lining up with TRBD2. The clonotype originates from a woman aged 18-70 years with a cervical HPV16 infection that either progressed to CIN3+ or cleared (not recorded which). The specimen was blood buffy coat. This chain's CDR3 is CASSPRLRGAYEQYF. The part of the CDR3 DNA that was read is TGTGCCAGCAGCCCCCGCCTCCGGGGGGCCTACGAG.